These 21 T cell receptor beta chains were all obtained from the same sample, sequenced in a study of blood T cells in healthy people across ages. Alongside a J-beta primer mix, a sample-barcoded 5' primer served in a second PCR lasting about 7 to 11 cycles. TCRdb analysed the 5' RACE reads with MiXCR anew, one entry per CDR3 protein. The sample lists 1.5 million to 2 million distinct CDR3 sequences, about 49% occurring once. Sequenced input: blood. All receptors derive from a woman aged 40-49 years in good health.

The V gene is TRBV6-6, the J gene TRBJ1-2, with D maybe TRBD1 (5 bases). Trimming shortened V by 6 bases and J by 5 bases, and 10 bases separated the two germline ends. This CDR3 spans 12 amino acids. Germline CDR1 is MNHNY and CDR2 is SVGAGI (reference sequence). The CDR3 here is CASRLGGYGYTF. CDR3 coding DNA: TGTGCCAGCAGGTTGGGGGGTTATGGCTACACCTTC.

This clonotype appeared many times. CDR3: CASSKSGGAPTDTQYF. The CDR3 DNA reads as TGTGCCAGCAGCAAAAGCGGGGGGGCCCCGACAGATACGCAGTATTTT. V and J are TRBV4-2 and TRBJ2-3; 10 bases map to TRBD2. Germline CDR1 LGHNA, CDR2 YNFKEQ. V gave up 5 bases and J gave up 3 bases; unmatched junction bases: 8. The CDR3 has 16 amino acids.

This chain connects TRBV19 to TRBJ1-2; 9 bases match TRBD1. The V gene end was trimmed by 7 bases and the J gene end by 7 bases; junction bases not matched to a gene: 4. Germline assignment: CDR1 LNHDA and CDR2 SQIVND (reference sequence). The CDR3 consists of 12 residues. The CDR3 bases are TGTGCCAGTACCAGGGGACAGGGTGGCTACACCTTC. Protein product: CASTRGQGGYTF. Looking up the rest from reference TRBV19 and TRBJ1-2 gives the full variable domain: DGGITQSPKYLFRKEGQNVTLSCEQNLNHDAMYWYRQDPGQGLRLIYYSQIVNDFQKGDIAEGYSVSREKKESFPLTVTSAQKNPTAFYLCASTRGQGGYTFGSGTRLTVV.

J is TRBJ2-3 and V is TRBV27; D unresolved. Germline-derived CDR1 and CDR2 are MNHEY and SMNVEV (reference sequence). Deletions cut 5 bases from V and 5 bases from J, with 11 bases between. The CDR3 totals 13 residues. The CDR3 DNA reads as TGTGCCAGCAGTAGGGCAACCCGAGATACGCAGTATTTT. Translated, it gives CASSRATRDTQYF.

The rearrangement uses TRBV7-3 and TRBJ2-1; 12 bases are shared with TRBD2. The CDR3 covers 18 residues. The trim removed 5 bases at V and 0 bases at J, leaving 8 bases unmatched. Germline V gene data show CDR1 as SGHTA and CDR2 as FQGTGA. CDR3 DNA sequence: TGTGCCAGCAGCCCGGGACTAGCGGGCAAGAGCTCCTACAATGAGCAGTTCTTC. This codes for CASSPGLAGKSSYNEQFF.

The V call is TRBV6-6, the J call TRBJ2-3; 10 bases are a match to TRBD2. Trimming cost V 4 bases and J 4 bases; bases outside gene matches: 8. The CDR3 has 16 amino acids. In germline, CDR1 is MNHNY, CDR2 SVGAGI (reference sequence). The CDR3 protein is CASSSPAGGEPDTQYF. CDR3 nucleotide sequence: TGTGCCAGCAGTTCCCCAGCGGGGGGGGAGCCAGATACGCAGTATTTT.

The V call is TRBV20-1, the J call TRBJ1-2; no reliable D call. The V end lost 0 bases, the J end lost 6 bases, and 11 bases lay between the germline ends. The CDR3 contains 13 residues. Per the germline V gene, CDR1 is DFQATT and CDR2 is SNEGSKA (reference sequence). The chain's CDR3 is CSARDPDANGYTF. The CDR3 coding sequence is TGCAGTGCTAGAGATCCAGACGCTAATGGCTACACCTTC.

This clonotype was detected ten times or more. In DNA, the CDR3 is TGTGCCAGCAGCGGGGGCCACGAGCAGTACTTC. The encoded protein is CASSGGHEQYF. This sequence joins TRBV7-2 and TRBJ2-7, with D perhaps matching TRBD1 (6 bases). This CDR3 has 11 amino acids. From germline, CDR1 is SGHTA and CDR2 FQGNSA. V lost 5 bases and J lost 5, with 7 bases in between.

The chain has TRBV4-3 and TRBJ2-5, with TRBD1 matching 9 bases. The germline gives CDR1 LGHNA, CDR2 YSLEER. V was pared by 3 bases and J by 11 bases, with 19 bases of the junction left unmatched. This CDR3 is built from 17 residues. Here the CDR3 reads CASSQRAGTGNKDEQYF. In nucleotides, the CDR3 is TGCGCCAGCAGCCAGCGAGCCGGGACAGGGAATAAGGATGAGCAGTACTTC.

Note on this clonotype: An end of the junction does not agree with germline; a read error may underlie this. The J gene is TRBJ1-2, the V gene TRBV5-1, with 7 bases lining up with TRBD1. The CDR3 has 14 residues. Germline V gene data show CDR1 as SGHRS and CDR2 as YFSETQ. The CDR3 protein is CTSSFTSGGYGYTF. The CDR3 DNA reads TGCACCAGCAGCTTTACCTCAGGGGGCTATGGCTACACCTTC.

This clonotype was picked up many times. The CDR3 nucleotides are TGCAGCCTCAGAGCGGTCACAGATACGCAGTATTTT. It translates to CSLRAVTDTQYF. The chain links TRBV29-1 to TRBJ2-3; maybe TRBD2 (5 bases). In germline, CDR1 is SQVTM, CDR2 ANQGSEA. V shed 8 bases and J shed 2 bases, with 11 bases lying between them. The CDR3 is 12 amino acids.

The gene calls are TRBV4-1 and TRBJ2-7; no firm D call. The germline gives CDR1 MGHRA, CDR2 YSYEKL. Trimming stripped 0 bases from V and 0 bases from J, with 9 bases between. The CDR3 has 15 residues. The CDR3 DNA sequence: TGCGCCAGCAGCCAAGATCGTACAGCCTCCTACGAGCAGTACTTC. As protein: CASSQDRTASYEQYF.

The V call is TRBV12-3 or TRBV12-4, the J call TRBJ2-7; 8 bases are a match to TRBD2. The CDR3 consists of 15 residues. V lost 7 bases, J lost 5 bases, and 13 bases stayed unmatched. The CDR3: CASTTTGGARNEQYF. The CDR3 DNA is TGTGCCAGCACAACGACGGGGGGGGCAAGGAACGAGCAGTACTTC.

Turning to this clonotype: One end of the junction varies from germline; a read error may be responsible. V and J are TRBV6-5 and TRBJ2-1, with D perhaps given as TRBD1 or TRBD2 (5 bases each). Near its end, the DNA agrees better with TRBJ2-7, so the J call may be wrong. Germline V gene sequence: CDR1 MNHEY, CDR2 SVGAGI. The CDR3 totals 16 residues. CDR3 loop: CTSSYAVGGPYNEQYF. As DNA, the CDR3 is TGTACCAGCAGTTACGCGGTTGGGGGTCCGTACAATGAGCAGTACTTC.

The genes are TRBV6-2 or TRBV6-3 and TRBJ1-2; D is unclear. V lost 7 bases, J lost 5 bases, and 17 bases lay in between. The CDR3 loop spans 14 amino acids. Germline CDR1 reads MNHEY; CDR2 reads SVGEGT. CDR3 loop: CASNRAGTLYGYTF. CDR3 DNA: TGTGCCAGCAACCGGGCGGGCACCCTGTATGGCTACACCTTC.

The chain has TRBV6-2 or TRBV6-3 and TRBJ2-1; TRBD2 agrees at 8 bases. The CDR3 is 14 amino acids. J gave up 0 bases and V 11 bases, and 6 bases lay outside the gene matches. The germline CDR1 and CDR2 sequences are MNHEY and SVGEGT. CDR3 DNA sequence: TGTGCCTGCTCCCGGGGGGGCTCCTACAATGAGCAGTTCTTC. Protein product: CACSRGGSYNEQFF.

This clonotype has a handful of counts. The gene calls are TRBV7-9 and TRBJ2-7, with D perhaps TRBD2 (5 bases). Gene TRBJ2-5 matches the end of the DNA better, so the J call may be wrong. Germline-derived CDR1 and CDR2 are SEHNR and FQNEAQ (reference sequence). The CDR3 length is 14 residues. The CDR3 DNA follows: TGTGCCAGCACCATAACTAGTCCTCAAGAGACCCAGTACTTC. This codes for CASTITSPQETQYF.

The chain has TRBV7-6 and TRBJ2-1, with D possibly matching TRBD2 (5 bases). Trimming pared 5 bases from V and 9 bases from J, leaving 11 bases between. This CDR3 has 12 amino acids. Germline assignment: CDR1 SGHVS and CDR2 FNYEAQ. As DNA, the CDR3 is TGTGCCAGCAGCCTCACGGAGGTTGAGCAGTTCTTC. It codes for CASSLTEVEQFF.

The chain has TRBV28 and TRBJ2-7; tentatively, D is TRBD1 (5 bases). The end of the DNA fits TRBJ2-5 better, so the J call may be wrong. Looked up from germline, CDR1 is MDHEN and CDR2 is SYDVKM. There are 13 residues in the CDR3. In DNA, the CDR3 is TGTGCCAGCAGGACTTTGGGGCCAGAGACCCAGTACTTC. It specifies CASRTLGPETQYF.

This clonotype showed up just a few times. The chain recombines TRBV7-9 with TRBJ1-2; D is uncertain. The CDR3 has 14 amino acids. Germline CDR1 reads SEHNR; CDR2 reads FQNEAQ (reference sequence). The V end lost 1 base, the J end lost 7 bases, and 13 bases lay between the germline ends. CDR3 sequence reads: CASSLVEGGGGYTF. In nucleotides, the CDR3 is TGTGCCAGCAGCTTAGTGGAGGGAGGTGGTGGCTACACCTTC.

The CDR3 sequence: CASSLGGQGAREKLFF. DNA of the CDR3: TGTGCCAGCAGCTTAGGGGGACAGGGGGCGAGGGAAAAACTGTTTTTT. This chain connects TRBV7-9 to TRBJ1-4; 12 nucleotides line up with TRBD1. Germline lookup yields CDR1 SEHNR and CDR2 FQNEAQ (reference sequence). Unmatched junction bases numbered 5, after V lost 1 base and J lost 8 bases. The CDR3 is made up of 16 amino acids.